This T cell receptor (beta chain) is drawn from a study of cytomegalovirus exposure and HLA in healthy donors. On this clone itself: The antigen remains unidentified.

The CDR3 length is 11 residues. From germline, CDR1 is SNHLY and CDR2 FYNNEI. V lost 3 bases to trimming and J lost 7 bases, with 7 bases between them. PCR primers comprised 60 Vbeta and 13 Jbeta primers. The protocol was immunoSEQ multiplex PCR, while the TCRdb copy is restricted to in-frame clones and leaves out a portion. This sample yields about 52,000 clones, of which 60% to 75% are seen a single time; 9% to 9.5% belongs to the top ten. Study-level findings and limits: Most TCR beta V segments were productive about 87% or about 30% of the time in an earlier analysis.

This receptor was taken from a woman in her 50s in good health and CMV-seronegative. The chain links TRBV2 to TRBJ2-7; D is undetermined. The sample was PBMCs. The CDR3 bases are TGTGCCAGCAGTGACTTGAGAGAGCAGTACTTC. Residues: CASSDLREQYF.